Each of the 9 T cell receptor beta chains below was sequenced from the same sample in a study of T-cell memory formation after mild COVID-19. A single record per CDR3 protein comes from TCRdb applying MiXCR to the 5' RACE reads. Seen here are roughly 350,000 distinct CDR3 sequences, approximately 21% observed once, and the top ten hold about an eighth. The specimen sequenced was PBMCs or a T cell subset sorted from them (not recorded which). These receptors came from an adult woman who had mild COVID-19 (a few samples of this study predate the infection). Cell type and time point are not known.

This clonotype was recorded a few times. The chain carries TRBV4-2 and TRBJ2-1; D uncertain. The CDR3 is made up of 12 amino acids. Germline V gene data show CDR1 as LGHNA and CDR2 as YNFKEQ. Trimming cost V 1 base and J 12 bases, with 10 bases left between them. CDR3 region: CASSQGEGLQFF. The CDR3 DNA is TGTGCCAGCAGCCAAGGAGAAGGGCTGCAGTTCTTC.

This chain links TRBV7-9 with TRBJ2-5; no definite D call. Germline V gene data show CDR1 as SEHNR and CDR2 as FQNEAQ (reference sequence). The CDR3 runs 12 residues. V was pared by 4 bases and J by 5 bases, with 8 bases between. The DNA for the CDR3 is TGTGCCAGCAGCTCTTTTCGGGAGACCCAGTACTTC. It is translated as CASSSFRETQYF.

This clonotype was observed a handful of times. This chain uses TRBV12-3 or TRBV12-4 with TRBJ2-1; D is unresolved. There are 12 residues in the CDR3. Deletions cut 3 bases from V and 12 bases from J, with 12 bases between. The chain's CDR3 is CASSFTEWGQFF. The CDR3 DNA sequence: TGTGCCAGCAGTTTCACAGAATGGGGGCAGTTCTTC.

CDR3 DNA sequence: TGTGCCAGCAGCTTAGACCTGACTAGCGGGGGGGAGCAGTACTTC. Its translation is CASSLDLTSGGEQYF. The chain carries TRBV7-9 and TRBJ2-7; TRBD2 matches 13 bases. Germline V gives CDR1 SEHNR, CDR2 FQNEAQ (reference sequence). The ends lost 1 base at V and 7 bases at J; junction bases unmatched: 4. This CDR3 has 15 residues.

V is TRBV7-9 and J is TRBJ2-7, with TRBD2 matching over 9 bases. The CDR3 is made up of 15 amino acids. V was clipped by 4 bases and J by 4 bases; unmatched bases: 8. Germline V gene sequence: CDR1 SEHNR, CDR2 FQNEAQ (reference sequence). The CDR3 region has the DNA TGTGCCAGCAGCTCCCCCGGACTAGCGAGGTACGAGCAGTACTTC. This codes for CASSSPGLARYEQYF.

This clonotype showed up many times. The chain recombines TRBV20-1 with TRBJ2-1; 7 nucleotides align to TRBD2. Unmatched junction bases numbered 9, after V lost 6 bases and J lost 4 bases. Germline-derived CDR1 and CDR2 are DFQATT and SNEGSKA (reference sequence). The CDR3 runs 14 residues. The CDR3 sequence is CSANRGELYNEQFF. CDR3 DNA sequence: TGCAGTGCCAATCGGGGGGAGCTGTACAATGAGCAGTTCTTC.

This clonotype has only a few counts. The genes are TRBV5-1 and TRBJ2-1; possible D gene TRBD1, 6 bases. The germline V gene encodes CDR1 SGHRS and CDR2 YFSETQ. The CDR3 extends over 16 amino acids. Trimming shortened V by 3 bases and J by 10 bases, and 23 bases separated the two germline ends. Written as DNA, the CDR3 is TGCGCCAGCAGCTCGGGACACCAAATCGGAATTGCGGAGCAGTTCTTC. Its protein product is CASSSGHQIGIAEQFF.

This chain links TRBV4-2 with TRBJ1-5; D perhaps matches TRBD1 (5 bases). The CDR3 has 16 residues. Germline loops: CDR1 LGHNA, CDR2 YNFKEQ. V was cut by 4 bases and J by 6 bases, with 19 bases left in between. The CDR3 region has the DNA TGTGCCAGCAGCCTGGCTTTCCAGGGATCAGGTCAGCCCCAGCATTTT. Encoded protein: CASSLAFQGSGQPQHF.

J is TRBJ1-1 and V is TRBV18, with TRBD1 matching over 8 bases. The CDR3 spans 15 residues. CDR1 and CDR2 from the germline V gene are KGHSH and LQKENI. Unmatched junction bases numbered 7, after V lost 3 bases and J lost 4 bases. The CDR3 DNA follows: TGTGCCAGCTCACCGACAGGGGTGAGGTTCACTGAAGCTTTCTTT. Its translation: CASSPTGVRFTEAFF.